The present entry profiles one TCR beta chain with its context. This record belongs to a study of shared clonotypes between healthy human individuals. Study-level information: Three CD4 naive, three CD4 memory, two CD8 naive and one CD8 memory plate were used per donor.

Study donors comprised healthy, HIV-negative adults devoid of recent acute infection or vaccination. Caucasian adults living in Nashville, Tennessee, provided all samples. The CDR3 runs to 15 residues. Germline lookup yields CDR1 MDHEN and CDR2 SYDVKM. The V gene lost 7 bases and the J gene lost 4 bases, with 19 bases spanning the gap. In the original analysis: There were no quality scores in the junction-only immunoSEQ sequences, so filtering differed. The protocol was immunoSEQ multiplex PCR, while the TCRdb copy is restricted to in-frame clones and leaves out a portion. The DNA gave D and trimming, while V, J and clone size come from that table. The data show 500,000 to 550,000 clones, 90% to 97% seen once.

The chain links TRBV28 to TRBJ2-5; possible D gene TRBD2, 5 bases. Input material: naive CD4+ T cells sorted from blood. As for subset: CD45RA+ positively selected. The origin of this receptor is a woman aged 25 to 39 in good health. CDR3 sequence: CASTPEVRGAETQYF. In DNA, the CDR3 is TGTGCCAGCACCCCCGAGGTCCGGGGTGCAGAGACCCAGTACTTC.